This TCR beta chain was retrieved from a study of blood T cell repertoires in COVID-19. Libraries were prepared by immunoSEQ multiplex PCR; TCRdb keeps only in-frame clonotypes and omits some of them. The data show some 220,000 clones, less than 85% seen once. V was shortened by 1 base and J by 11 bases, with 12 bases between the two germline ends. This CDR3 comprises 13 residues. This chain connects TRBV12-3 or TRBV12-4 to TRBJ1-5, with D uncertain. The specimen sequenced was peripheral blood. The clonotype was recovered from a woman in her seventies with acute or convalescent COVID-19. The CDR3 loop is CASSLGRFAAQHF. The CDR3 coding sequence is TGTGCCAGCAGTTTAGGAAGATTCGCAGCCCAGCATTTT.